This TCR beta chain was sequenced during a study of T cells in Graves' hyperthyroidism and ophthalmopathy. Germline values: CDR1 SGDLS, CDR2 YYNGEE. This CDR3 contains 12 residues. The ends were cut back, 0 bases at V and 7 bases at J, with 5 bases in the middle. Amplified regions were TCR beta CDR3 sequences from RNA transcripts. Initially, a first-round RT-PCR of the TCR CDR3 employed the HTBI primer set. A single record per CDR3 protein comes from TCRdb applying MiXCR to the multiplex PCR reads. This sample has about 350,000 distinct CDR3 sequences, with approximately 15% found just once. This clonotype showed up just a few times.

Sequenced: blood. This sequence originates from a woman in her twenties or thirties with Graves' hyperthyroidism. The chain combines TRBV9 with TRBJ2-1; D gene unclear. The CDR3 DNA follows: TGTGCCAGCAGCGTAGGTCGAAATGAGCAGTTCTTC. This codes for CASSVGRNEQFF.